Listed below are T cell receptor beta chains from one sample, sequenced in a study of cytomegalovirus exposure and HLA in healthy donors. Clones were read by immunoSEQ multiplex PCR, and TCRdb kept only the in-frame ones, dropping some. The sample lists about 240,000 clones; about 85% were seen once. The source material was PBMCs. These receptor sequences come from a girl aged 2 to 9 in good health and CMV-seronegative. CDR3s include the opening cysteine and the closing phenylalanine or tryptophan. D genes are given only for firm matches. Size tells how often a clone was seen (once, few, many) or the class of an expanded clone, and some rows leave it out.

j_call: TRBJ2-2
v_call: TRBV7-9
d_call: TRBD1
clone_size: .
cdr3_aa: CASRRSGGTGELFF
cdr3_nt: TGTGCCAGCAGACGTTCAGGGGGCACCGGGGAGCTGTTTTTT

j_call: TRBJ1-2
v_call: TRBV2
d_call: .
clone_size: .
cdr3_aa: CASSAGRWGGYTF
cdr3_nt: TGTGCCAGCAGTGCCGGACGGTGGGGCGGCTACACCTTC

j_call: TRBJ1-1
v_call: TRBV10-2
d_call: .
clone_size: once
cdr3_aa: CASNLQLYRDNEAFF
cdr3_nt: TGCGCCAGCAACCTTCAATTATACAGGGACAATGAAGCTTTCTTT

j_call: TRBJ1-2
v_call: TRBV10-3
d_call: .
clone_size: few
cdr3_aa: CAINTGIDYGYTF
cdr3_nt: TGTGCCATCAACACAGGGATCGACTATGGCTACACCTTC

j_call: TRBJ2-1
v_call: TRBV6-7
d_call: TRBD1
clone_size: .
cdr3_aa: CANDRGQDNEQFF
cdr3_nt: TGTGCCAACGACAGGGGGCAAGACAATGAGCAGTTCTTC

j_call: TRBJ2-7
v_call: TRBV19
d_call: TRBD1
clone_size: .
cdr3_aa: CASSVNTGGEYEQYF
cdr3_nt: TGTGCCAGTAGTGTAAATACAGGGGGCGAGTACGAGCAGTACTTC

j_call: TRBJ1-1
v_call: TRBV11-2
d_call: .
clone_size: few
cdr3_aa: CASSFDGGDTEAFF
cdr3_nt: TGTGCCAGCAGCTTCGATGGGGGGGACACTGAAGCTTTCTTT

j_call: TRBJ1-2
v_call: TRBV7-9
d_call: .
clone_size: .
cdr3_aa: CASSFQTNYGYTF
cdr3_nt: TGTGCCAGCAGCTTTCAAACTAACTATGGCTACACCTTC

j_call: TRBJ2-5
v_call: TRBV7-6
d_call: .
clone_size: .
cdr3_aa: CASSLARETQYF
cdr3_nt: TGTGCCAGCAGCTTAGCCCGGGAGACCCAGTACTTC

j_call: TRBJ1-5
v_call: TRBV19
d_call: .
clone_size: .
cdr3_aa: CASSITGSNQPQHF
cdr3_nt: TGTGCCAGTAGTATAACCGGGAGCAATCAGCCCCAGCATTTT

j_call: TRBJ2-1
v_call: TRBV9
d_call: .
clone_size: .
cdr3_aa: CASSDLGAEQFF
cdr3_nt: TGTGCCAGCAGTGATCTTGGGGCTGAGCAGTTCTTC

j_call: TRBJ2-7
v_call: TRBV4-2
d_call: .
clone_size: .
cdr3_aa: CASSVRLEYEQYF
cdr3_nt: TGTGCCAGCAGCGTGAGACTAGAATACGAGCAGTACTTC

j_call: TRBJ1-6
v_call: TRBV15
d_call: TRBD1
clone_size: once
cdr3_aa: CATSRDLAGGNSPLHF
cdr3_nt: TGTGCCACCAGCAGAGATCTTGCAGGGGGAAATTCACCCCTCCACTTT

j_call: TRBJ2-7
v_call: TRBV7-9
d_call: .
clone_size: .
cdr3_aa: CSSSTTTYEQYF
cdr3_nt: TGTTCCAGCAGCACGACTACATACGAGCAGTACTTC

j_call: TRBJ2-1
v_call: TRBV14
d_call: .
clone_size: .
cdr3_aa: CASSQDRLGARFF
cdr3_nt: TGTGCCAGCAGCCAAGATCGTCTGGGGGCCCGGTTCTTC

j_call: TRBJ2-2
v_call: TRBV7-3
d_call: TRBD1
clone_size: .
cdr3_aa: CASSLKRGQAALWSGELFF
cdr3_nt: TGTGCCAGCAGCCTAAAGCGAGGACAGGCCGCGTTGTGGTCCGGGGAGCTGTTTTTT

j_call: TRBJ2-7
v_call: TRBV5-1
d_call: TRBD1
clone_size: .
cdr3_aa: CASSLSGQGVYEQYF
cdr3_nt: TGCGCCAGCAGCTTGTCGGGACAGGGGGTCTACGAGCAGTACTTC

j_call: TRBJ2-5
v_call: TRBV4-2
d_call: .
clone_size: once
cdr3_aa: CASSQEAETQYF
cdr3_nt: TGTGCCAGCAGCCAAGAGGCCGAGACCCAGTACTTC

j_call: TRBJ2-1
v_call: TRBV7-2
d_call: .
clone_size: .
cdr3_aa: CASSLGSWWRSNNEQFF
cdr3_nt: TGTGCCAGCAGTTTAGGGAGCTGGTGGCGGAGTAACAATGAGCAGTTCTTC

j_call: TRBJ1-1
v_call: TRBV30
d_call: .
clone_size: .
cdr3_aa: CAEGAEAFF
cdr3_nt: TGTGCCGAGGGGGCTGAAGCTTTCTTT

j_call: TRBJ1-3
v_call: TRBV27
d_call: TRBD1
clone_size: .
cdr3_aa: CASSTKWGQRNTIYF
cdr3_nt: TGTGCCAGCAGTACGAAATGGGGACAGCGAAACACCATATATTTT

j_call: TRBJ2-7
v_call: TRBV2
d_call: .
clone_size: .
cdr3_aa: CASRAGIEQYF
cdr3_nt: TGTGCCAGCAGGGCAGGGATCGAGCAGTACTTC

j_call: TRBJ1-6
v_call: TRBV6-6
d_call: TRBD1
clone_size: .
cdr3_aa: CASSTGENSPLHF
cdr3_nt: TGTGCCAGCAGCACAGGGGAGAATTCACCCCTCCACTTT

j_call: TRBJ2-1
v_call: TRBV9
d_call: TRBD2
clone_size: .
cdr3_aa: CASSGLAGREQFF
cdr3_nt: TGTGCCAGCAGCGGACTAGCGGGGAGGGAACAGTTCTTC

j_call: TRBJ1-4
v_call: TRBV6-5
d_call: .
clone_size: .
cdr3_aa: CASSEGSIEKLFF
cdr3_nt: TGTGCCAGCAGTGAGGGATCTATTGAAAAACTGTTTTTT

j_call: TRBJ1-4
v_call: TRBV18
d_call: TRBD1
clone_size: few
cdr3_aa: CASTGTGRNEKLFF
cdr3_nt: TGTGCCAGCACCGGGACAGGTCGTAATGAAAAACTGTTTTTT

j_call: TRBJ2-3
v_call: TRBV11-1
d_call: .
clone_size: .
cdr3_aa: CASSSRATADTQYF
cdr3_nt: TGTGCCAGCAGCTCGCGGGCCACCGCAGATACGCAGTATTTT

j_call: TRBJ2-7
v_call: TRBV5-6
d_call: .
clone_size: .
cdr3_aa: CASRITGSYEQYF
cdr3_nt: TGTGCCAGCAGGATCACAGGTTCCTACGAGCAGTACTTC

j_call: TRBJ2-7
v_call: TRBV2
d_call: .
clone_size: .
cdr3_aa: CATQLAYEQYF
cdr3_nt: TGTGCCACCCAGTTGGCCTACGAGCAGTACTTC

j_call: TRBJ2-5
v_call: TRBV5-4
d_call: TRBD2
clone_size: once
cdr3_aa: CASSLDSGRARETQYF
cdr3_nt: TGTGCCAGCAGCTTAGACAGCGGGAGGGCCCGGGAGACCCAGTACTTC

j_call: TRBJ2-1
v_call: TRBV5-1
d_call: TRBD2
clone_size: .
cdr3_aa: CASSSQPGLALNEQFF
cdr3_nt: TGCGCCAGCAGCTCTCAACCGGGACTAGCCCTCAATGAGCAGTTCTTC

j_call: TRBJ2-7
v_call: TRBV11-2
d_call: .
clone_size: .
cdr3_aa: CASSRGQLGTYEQYF
cdr3_nt: TGTGCCAGCAGCCGAGGACAGCTGGGAACCTACGAGCAGTACTTC

j_call: TRBJ1-1
v_call: TRBV6-1
d_call: TRBD1
clone_size: .
cdr3_aa: CASSVGTGWMNTEAFF
cdr3_nt: TGTGCCAGCAGTGTAGGGACAGGGTGGATGAACACTGAAGCTTTCTTT

j_call: TRBJ2-5
v_call: TRBV5-4
d_call: TRBD2
clone_size: .
cdr3_aa: CASSLGLAGQETQYF
cdr3_nt: TGTGCCAGCAGCTTGGGACTAGCGGGGCAAGAGACCCAGTACTTC

j_call: TRBJ1-6
v_call: TRBV2
d_call: TRBD1
clone_size: .
cdr3_aa: CATTAPTGGGSPLHF
cdr3_nt: TGTGCCACCACTGCGCCGACAGGGGGAGGTTCACCCCTCCACTTT

j_call: TRBJ2-1
v_call: TRBV5-1
d_call: TRBD2
clone_size: .
cdr3_aa: CASSLEAGGYNEQFF
cdr3_nt: TGCGCCAGCAGCTTGGAAGCGGGGGGCTACAATGAGCAGTTCTTC

j_call: TRBJ2-7
v_call: TRBV5-8
d_call: .
clone_size: .
cdr3_aa: CASSLFWGNSGARGFYEQYF
cdr3_nt: TGTGCCAGCAGCTTGTTCTGGGGAAATAGCGGGGCCAGGGGGTTCTACGAGCAGTACTTC

j_call: TRBJ1-5
v_call: TRBV2
d_call: .
clone_size: once
cdr3_aa: CASRVGGTVDQPQHF
cdr3_nt: TGTGCCAGCCGCGTAGGGGGAACTGTTGATCAGCCCCAGCATTTT

j_call: TRBJ2-7
v_call: TRBV5-1
d_call: TRBD1
clone_size: once
cdr3_aa: CASSLGQGFHEQYF
cdr3_nt: TGCGCCAGCAGCTTGGGACAGGGGTTCCACGAGCAGTACTTC

j_call: TRBJ2-1
v_call: TRBV4-1
d_call: .
clone_size: few
cdr3_aa: CASSQKTAPQGEQFF
cdr3_nt: TGCGCCAGCAGCCAAAAAACGGCACCGCAGGGTGAGCAGTTCTTC

j_call: TRBJ2-7
v_call: TRBV5-5
d_call: .
clone_size: once
cdr3_aa: CASSTDTTYEQYF
cdr3_nt: TGTGCCAGCAGCACGGACACTACCTACGAGCAGTACTTC

j_call: TRBJ2-7
v_call: TRBV15
d_call: .
clone_size: .
cdr3_aa: CATSRQPGLGFYEQYF
cdr3_nt: TGTGCCACCAGCAGACAACCGGGTCTCGGGTTTTACGAGCAGTACTTC

j_call: TRBJ1-4
v_call: TRBV4-1
d_call: .
clone_size: .
cdr3_aa: CASSQEVFGRGGEKLFF
cdr3_nt: TGCGCCAGCAGCCAAGAAGTCTTCGGGCGGGGAGGAGAAAAACTGTTTTTT

j_call: TRBJ1-5
v_call: TRBV6-1
d_call: TRBD1
clone_size: .
cdr3_aa: CASRGQISNQPQHF
cdr3_nt: TGTGCCAGCAGGGGACAGATTAGCAATCAGCCCCAGCATTTT

j_call: TRBJ1-2
v_call: TRBV28
d_call: TRBD1
clone_size: .
cdr3_aa: CASSTTGGGLYGYTF
cdr3_nt: TGTGCCAGCAGTACTACAGGGGGCGGACTCTATGGCTACACCTTC

j_call: TRBJ2-3
v_call: TRBV2
d_call: TRBD1
clone_size: .
cdr3_aa: CASRTGQGADTQYF
cdr3_nt: TGTGCCAGCAGGACGGGACAGGGGGCAGATACGCAGTATTTT

j_call: TRBJ2-3
v_call: TRBV15
d_call: .
clone_size: .
cdr3_aa: CATSRGRAWPGTQYF
cdr3_nt: TGTGCCACCAGCAGAGGTAGAGCGTGGCCCGGTACGCAGTATTTT

j_call: TRBJ2-3
v_call: TRBV29-1
d_call: TRBD2
clone_size: .
cdr3_aa: CSVERRIAGITDTQYF
cdr3_nt: TGCAGCGTTGAAAGGCGGATAGCGGGGATCACAGATACGCAGTATTTT

j_call: TRBJ2-1
v_call: TRBV27
d_call: .
clone_size: once
cdr3_aa: CASSFLAPDNEQFF
cdr3_nt: TGTGCCAGCAGTTTCCTAGCGCCTGACAATGAGCAGTTCTTC

j_call: TRBJ1-4
v_call: TRBV6-5
d_call: .
clone_size: .
cdr3_aa: CASRPNRRTNEKLFF
cdr3_nt: TGTGCCAGCAGGCCAAACAGGAGAACTAATGAAAAACTGTTTTTT

j_call: TRBJ2-7
v_call: TRBV5-6
d_call: .
clone_size: .
cdr3_aa: CASSRWQGSYEQYF
cdr3_nt: TGTGCCAGCAGCAGGTGGCAGGGGTCCTACGAGCAGTACTTC

j_call: TRBJ1-2
v_call: TRBV2
d_call: .
clone_size: .
cdr3_aa: CASSEQGTNYGYTF
cdr3_nt: TGTGCCAGCAGTGAACAGGGAACTAACTATGGCTACACCTTC